Included here is one TCR beta chain sequence, with context. This record comes from a study of neoadjuvant anti-PD-1 for oral cavity cancer. Six replicates per PBMC sample, mostly from approximately 0.45 ug of genomic DNA. This table comes from immunoSEQ multiplex PCR, and its TCRdb copy is limited to in-frame clones, with some not included. The table has over 65,000 clones, about 85% seen once. This sample's time point: after neoadjuvant nivolumab, at surgical resection. PBMCs were not maintained or expanded in culture before analysis. Material: PBMCs, obtained after nivolumab (anti-PD-1) treatment. This receptor was identified in a person aged 35-79 years with oral cavity squamous cell carcinoma.

The CDR3: CASTRTLYQETQYF. DNA of the CDR3: TGTGCCAGCACCCGGACACTGTACCAAGAGACCCAGTACTTC. V usage is TRBV2 and J usage is TRBJ2-5, with a weak D call TRBD1 (5 bases). V was trimmed by 7 bases and J by 0 bases, leaving 12 bases between them. Germline values: CDR1 SNHLY, CDR2 FYNNEI. The CDR3 contains 14 residues. Complete variable domain (other parts from reference TRBV2 and TRBJ2-5): EPEVTQTPSHQVTQMGQEVILRCVPISNHLYFYWYRQILGQKVEFLVSFYNNEISEKSEIFDDQFSVERPDGSNFTLKIRSTKLEDSAMYFCASTRTLYQETQYFGPGTRLLVL.